The source of this T cell receptor beta chain is a study of CD8+ T cells in alopecia areata. CDR3 size: 13 residues. Germline assignment: CDR1 SEHNR and CDR2 FQNEAQ (reference sequence). V lost 10 bases to trimming and J lost 7 bases, with 19 bases between them. Treatment indicated: oral pan-JAK inhibitor, 5-10 mg twice daily. In alopecia areata patients, both lesional scalp punch biopsies and peripheral blood were collected. On this clone itself: The antigen is not known.

Overall study findings and caveats: Uncertainty about whether baseline CD8+ expansion is linked to response remains, with one nonresponder.

Extracted RNA was reverse transcribed, and the resulting cDNA served as sequencing template. Assay used: immunoSEQ multiplex PCR; TCRdb lists only in-frame clones, some missing. The table includes 150,000 or so clones, roughly 50% detected once. The chain carries TRBV7-9 and TRBJ1-2; D gene unclear. The TCR was taken from a human donor with alopecia areata. The sample was CD8+ T cells sorted from blood, taken at week 4, from a patient treated with tofacitinib. The CDR3 region is CAIITRSNGGYTF. The DNA of the CDR3 is TGTGCCATCATTACCCGGTCAAACGGTGGCTACACCTTC.